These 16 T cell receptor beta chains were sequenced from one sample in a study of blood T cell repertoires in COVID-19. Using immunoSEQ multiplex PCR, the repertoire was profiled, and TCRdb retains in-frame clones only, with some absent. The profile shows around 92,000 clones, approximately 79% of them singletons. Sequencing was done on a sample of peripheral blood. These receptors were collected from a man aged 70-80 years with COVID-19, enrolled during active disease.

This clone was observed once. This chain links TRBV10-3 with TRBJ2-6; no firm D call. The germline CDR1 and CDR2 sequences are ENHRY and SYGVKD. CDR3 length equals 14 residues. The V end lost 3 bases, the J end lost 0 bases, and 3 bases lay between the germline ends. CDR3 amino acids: CAISDNSGANVLTF. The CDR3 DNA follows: TGTGCCATCAGTGACAACTCTGGGGCCAACGTCCTGACTTTC.

In DNA form, the CDR3 reads TGTGCCAGTAGTATGGGAGGGCCTGCACTTGAGCAGTTCTTC. It encodes CASSMGGPALEQFF. This sequence joins TRBV19 and TRBJ2-1; 7 nucleotides agree with TRBD2. V lost 3 bases, J lost 9 bases, and 8 bases stayed unmatched. The CDR3 spans 14 residues. Germline V gene data show CDR1 as LNHDA and CDR2 as SQIVND (reference sequence).

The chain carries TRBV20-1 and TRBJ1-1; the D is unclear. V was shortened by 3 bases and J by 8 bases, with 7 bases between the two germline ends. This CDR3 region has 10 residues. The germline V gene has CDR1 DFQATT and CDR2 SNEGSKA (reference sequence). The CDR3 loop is CSASGREAFF. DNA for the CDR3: TGCAGTGCTAGCGGCAGGGAAGCTTTCTTT.

CDR3 DNA sequence: TGTGCCAGCAGTTTCCTCCAGGGGGCCAGGGAAAAACTGTTTTTT. Translation: CASSFLQGAREKLFF. The V gene is TRBV28, the J gene TRBJ1-4; TRBD1 matches at 8 bases. The CDR3 is 15 residues long. V lost 3 bases and J lost 8; bases outside the gene matches: 8. CDR1 MDHEN and CDR2 SYDVKM come from the germline V gene.

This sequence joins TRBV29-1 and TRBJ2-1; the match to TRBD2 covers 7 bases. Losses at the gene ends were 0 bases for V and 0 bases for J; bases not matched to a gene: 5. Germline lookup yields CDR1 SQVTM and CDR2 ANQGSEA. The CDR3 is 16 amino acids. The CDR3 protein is CSVEDPRGSSYNEQFF. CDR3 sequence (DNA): TGCAGCGTTGAAGATCCACGCGGGAGCTCCTACAATGAGCAGTTCTTC.

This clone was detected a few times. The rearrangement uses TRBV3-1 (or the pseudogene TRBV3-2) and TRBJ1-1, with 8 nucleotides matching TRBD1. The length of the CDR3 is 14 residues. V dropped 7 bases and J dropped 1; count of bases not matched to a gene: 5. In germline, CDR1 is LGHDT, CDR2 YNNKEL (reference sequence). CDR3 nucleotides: TGTGCCAGCATGCCAGGGACAGGGAACACTGAAGCTTTCTTT. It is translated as CASMPGTGNTEAFF.

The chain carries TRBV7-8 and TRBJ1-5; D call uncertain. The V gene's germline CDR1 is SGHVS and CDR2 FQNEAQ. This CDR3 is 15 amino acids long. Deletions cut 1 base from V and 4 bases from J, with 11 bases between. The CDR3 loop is CASSLVGTGNQPQHF. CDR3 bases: TGTGCCAGCAGCTTAGTGGGCACGGGGAATCAGCCCCAGCATTTT.

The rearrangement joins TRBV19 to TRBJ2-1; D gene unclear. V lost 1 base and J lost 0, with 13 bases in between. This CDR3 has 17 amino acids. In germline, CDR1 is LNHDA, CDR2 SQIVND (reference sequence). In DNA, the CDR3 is TGTGCCAGTAGTATAGCTGGCCTCCTCAGCTCCTACAATGAGCAGTTCTTC. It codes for CASSIAGLLSSYNEQFF.

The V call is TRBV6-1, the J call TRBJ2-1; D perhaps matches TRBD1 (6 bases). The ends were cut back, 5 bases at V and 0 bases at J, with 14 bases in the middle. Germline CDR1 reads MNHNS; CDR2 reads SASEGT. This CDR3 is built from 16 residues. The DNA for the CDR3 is TGTGCCAGCAGTAAAGGACAGATCCTCTCCTACAATGAGCAGTTCTTC. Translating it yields CASSKGQILSYNEQFF.

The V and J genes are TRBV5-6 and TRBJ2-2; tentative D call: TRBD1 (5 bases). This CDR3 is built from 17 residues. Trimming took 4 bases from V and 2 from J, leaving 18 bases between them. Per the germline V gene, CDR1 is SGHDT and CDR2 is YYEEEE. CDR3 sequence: CASSGTSGYYNTGELFF. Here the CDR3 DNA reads TGTGCCAGCAGCGGCACCTCAGGGTATTACAACACCGGGGAGCTGTTTTTT.

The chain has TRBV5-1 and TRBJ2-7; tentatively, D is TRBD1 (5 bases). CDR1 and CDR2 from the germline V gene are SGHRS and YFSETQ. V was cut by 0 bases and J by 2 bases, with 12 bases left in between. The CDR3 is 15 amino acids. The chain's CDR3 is CASSLEQDLTYEQYF. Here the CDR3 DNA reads TGCGCCAGCAGCTTGGAACAGGACCTCACCTACGAGCAGTACTTC.

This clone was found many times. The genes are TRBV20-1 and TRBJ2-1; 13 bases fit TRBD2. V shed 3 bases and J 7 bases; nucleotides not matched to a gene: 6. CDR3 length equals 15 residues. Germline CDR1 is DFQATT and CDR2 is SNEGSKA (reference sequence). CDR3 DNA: TGCAGTGCTAGTCGGACTAGCGGGAGTGGGAATGAGCAGTTCTTC. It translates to CSASRTSGSGNEQFF.

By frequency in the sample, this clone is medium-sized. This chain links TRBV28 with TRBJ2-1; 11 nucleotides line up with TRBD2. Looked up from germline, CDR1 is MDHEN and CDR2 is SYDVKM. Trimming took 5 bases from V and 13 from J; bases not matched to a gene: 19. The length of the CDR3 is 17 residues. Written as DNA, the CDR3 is TGTGCCAGCAGTCAACTAGCGGGAGAGGGTGGGGTCGACCAACAGTTCTTC. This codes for CASSQLAGEGGVDQQFF.

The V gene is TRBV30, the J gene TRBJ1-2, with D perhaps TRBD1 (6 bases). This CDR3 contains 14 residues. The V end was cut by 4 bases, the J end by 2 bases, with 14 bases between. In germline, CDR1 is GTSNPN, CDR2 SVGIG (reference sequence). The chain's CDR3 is CAWTGAPINYGYTF. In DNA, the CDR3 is TGTGCCTGGACAGGGGCCCCCATCAACTATGGCTACACCTTC.

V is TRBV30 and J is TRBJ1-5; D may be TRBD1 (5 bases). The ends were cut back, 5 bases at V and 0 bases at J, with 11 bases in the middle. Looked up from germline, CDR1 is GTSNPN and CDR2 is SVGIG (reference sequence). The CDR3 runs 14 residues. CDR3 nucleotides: TGTGCCTGGGGGACGGGGGATAGCAATCAGCCCCAGCATTTT. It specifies CAWGTGDSNQPQHF.

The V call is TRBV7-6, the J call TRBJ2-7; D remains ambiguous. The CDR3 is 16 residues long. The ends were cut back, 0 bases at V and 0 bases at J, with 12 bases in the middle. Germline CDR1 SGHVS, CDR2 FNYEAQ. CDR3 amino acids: CASSLAAAFNSYEQYF. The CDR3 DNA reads TGTGCCAGCAGCTTAGCGGCGGCATTCAACTCCTACGAGCAGTACTTC.